This T cell receptor beta chain was recorded in a study of blood T cell repertoires in COVID-19. TCRdb keeps only in-frame clones here, not all; method: immunoSEQ multiplex PCR. The sample lists around 300,000 clones, less than 90% seen once, with 10% to 15% in the top ten. This clone has only one observation. The sequencing input was peripheral blood. This TCR was sampled from a human donor in a cohort sampled during active COVID-19.

The CDR3 loop is CASSLEYRDRGSNEQFF. CDR3 DNA: TGCGCCAGCAGCTTGGAGTATCGGGACAGGGGGAGCAATGAGCAGTTCTTC. The chain joins TRBV5-1 to TRBJ2-1; TRBD1 matches at 11 bases. In germline, CDR1 is SGHRS, CDR2 YFSETQ. The CDR3 contains 17 residues. J was trimmed by 6 bases and V by 0 bases; bases with no gene match: 8.